These 22 T cell receptor beta chains originate from one sample sequenced in a study of shared clonotypes between healthy human individuals. TCRdb keeps only in-frame clones here, not all; method: immunoSEQ multiplex PCR. The data hold approximately 440,000 clones, with approximately 80% observed a single time. Input material: PBMCs. These receptors were taken from a woman aged 40 to 50 in good health. Some clones in this sample may be carry-over from other donors' samples.

The chain employs TRBV4-1 and TRBJ2-7, with TRBD2 matching over 13 bases. Germline lookup yields CDR1 MGHRA and CDR2 YSYEKL. The CDR3 is made up of 15 amino acids. V lost 2 bases, J lost 5 bases, and 3 bases stayed unmatched. CDR3 nucleotide sequence: TGCGCCAGCAGCCAACGGACTAGCGGGAGAGACGAGCAGTACTTC. It codes for CASSQRTSGRDEQYF.

This sequence joins TRBV28 and TRBJ1-1, with unresolved D. This CDR3 is built from 12 residues. The ends were cut back, 6 bases at V and 8 bases at J, with 13 bases in the middle. Germline CDR1 reads MDHEN; CDR2 reads SYDVKM. This chain's CDR3 is CASRPPAREAFF. CDR3 DNA sequence: TGTGCCAGCAGACCCCCGGCCAGAGAAGCTTTCTTT.

This chain connects TRBV5-1 to TRBJ2-1, with a possible D match to TRBD2 (7 bases). Trimming pared 4 bases from V and 3 bases from J, leaving 17 bases between. The CDR3 has 16 residues. The germline V gene encodes CDR1 SGHRS and CDR2 YFSETQ. The DNA of the CDR3 is TGCGCCAGCAGCCCCTGGGGGAGGGGGAACTACAATGAGCAGTTCTTC. This encodes CASSPWGRGNYNEQFF.

With regard to this clone: Its ends do not fully match the called genes, so a read error is possible. Other nucleotide sequences from this sample produce the same CDR3. The chain is built from TRBV28 and TRBJ1-1; D gene unclear. Germline V gene lookup returns CDR1 MDHEN and CDR2 SYDVKM. This CDR3 comprises 14 residues. The CDR3 sequence: CASCNRHVDTEAFF. CDR3 sequence (DNA): TGTGCCAGCTGCAACCGACACGTCGACACTGAAGCTTTCTTC.

This clone was recorded many times. The gene calls are TRBV28 and TRBJ1-5; D remains ambiguous. With 7 bases removed from V and 0 bases from J, the gap between germline ends came to 13 bases. This CDR3 has 15 residues. Germline V lookup: CDR1 MDHEN, CDR2 SYDVKM. The CDR3 DNA reads TGTGCCAGCAAAACGGGGAGGGATAGCAATCAGCCCCAGCATTTT. Translation gives CASKTGRDSNQPQHF.

The genes are TRBV6-1 and TRBJ1-4, with TRBD1 identical over 7 bases. The V and J ends lost 3 bases and 4 bases, in that order; junction bases with no gene match: 17. Germline assignment: CDR1 MNHNS and CDR2 SASEGT. The CDR3 length is 19 residues. The CDR3 reads CASSEWGHQRTGSNEKLFF. The CDR3 nucleotides read TGTGCCAGCAGTGAGTGGGGCCACCAGCGGACAGGAAGTAATGAAAAACTGTTTTTT.

With regard to this clone: A far larger clone is just one base off, so this is likely a read error. The sample carries other DNA sequences with the same CDR3. J is TRBJ2-7 and V is TRBV28; D possibly uses TRBD1 or TRBD2 (5 bases each). Germline CDR1 is MDHEN and CDR2 is SYDVKM. The CDR3 has 14 residues. The CDR3 DNA reads TGCGCCAGCAGAACCGGGACCACTTCCTACGAGCAGTACTTC. It translates to CASRTGTTSYEQYF.

The sample holds many counts of this clone. This sequence joins TRBV2 and TRBJ2-7, with D possibly matching TRBD1 (5 bases). Germline loops: CDR1 SNHLY, CDR2 FYNNEI. This CDR3 is 13 amino acids long. Trimming cost V 6 bases and J 2 bases, with 11 bases left between them. CDR3 sequence (DNA): TGTGCCAGCAGGGGGCAAACACCCTACGAGCAGTACTTC. Its translation is CASRGQTPYEQYF.

The chain joins TRBV28 to TRBJ2-3, with D possibly being TRBD2 (7 bases). From germline, CDR1 is MDHEN and CDR2 SYDVKM. CDR3 length equals 13 residues. Trimming left V 8 bases short and J 0 bases short, with 9 bases between. CDR3 in amino acids: CASEGGSTDTQYF. CDR3 DNA sequence: TGTGCCAGCGAGGGGGGGAGCACAGATACGCAGTATTTT.

The rearrangement uses TRBV5-4 and TRBJ2-5; either TRBD1 or TRBD2 may fit D (6 bases each). Germline CDR1 and CDR2: SGHNT and YYREEE (reference sequence). The CDR3 runs to 13 residues. V was cut by 1 base and J by 4 bases, with 8 bases left in between. CDR3 region: CASSLSGAETQYF. Here the CDR3 DNA reads TGTGCCAGCAGCTTGTCGGGGGCAGAGACCCAGTACTTC.

The chain uses TRBV9 and TRBJ1-1; TRBD1 is a possible D gene (6 bases). The CDR3 is 13 residues long. The germline V and J ends were trimmed by 3 bases and 4 bases, with 10 bases remaining between them. The V gene's germline CDR1 is SGDLS and CDR2 YYNGEE. The CDR3 reads CASSADSLTEAFF. The CDR3 bases are TGTGCCAGCAGCGCGGACAGTCTCACTGAAGCTTTCTTT. The full variable domain, with the rest looked up from reference TRBV9 and TRBJ1-1, is DSGVTQTPKHLITATGQRVTLRCSPRSGDLSVYWYQQSLDQGLQFLIQYYNGEERAKGNILERFSAQQFPDLHSELNLSSLELGDSALYFCASSADSLTEAFFGQGTRLTVV.

CDR3 in DNA: TGTGCCAGCAGCCTCAGGGGTTTCGGCTACACCTTC. It is translated as CASSLRGFGYTF. This chain joins TRBV16 and TRBJ1-2, with D possibly being TRBD1 (6 bases). The CDR3 contains 12 residues. CDR1 is KGHSY and CDR2 is FQNENV in the germline V gene. Trimming pared 4 bases from V and 8 bases from J, leaving 11 bases between.

Concerning this clone: Other DNA sequences from this sample encode an identical CDR3 as well. The chain has TRBV4-2 and TRBJ2-7; TRBD2 aligns across 12 bases. V dropped 1 base and J dropped 2; count of bases not matched to a gene: 6. Germline CDR1 reads LGHNA; CDR2 reads YNFKEQ. The CDR3 is 17 residues long. In DNA form, the CDR3 reads TGTGCCAGCAGCCAAGTCGCCGGGACTAGCGGGCCCTACGAGCAGTACTTC. This translates into CASSQVAGTSGPYEQYF.

The chain's CDR3 is CASSFSPINYGYTF. The CDR3 DNA reads as TGTGCCAGCAGCTTTTCACCGATTAACTATGGCTACACCTTC. The genes are TRBV7-9 and TRBJ1-2; no reliable D call. Trimming removed 3 bases at V and 1 base at J, with 9 bases between. The germline CDR1 and CDR2 sequences are SEHNR and FQNEAQ (reference sequence). The CDR3 is made up of 14 amino acids.

In this sample, this clone turned up many times. This chain joins TRBV6-5 and TRBJ2-7; D possibly corresponds to TRBD1 (5 bases). Germline V CDR1 and CDR2: MNHEY, SVGAGI. The ends were cut back, 2 bases at V and 3 bases at J, with 14 bases in the middle. This CDR3 comprises 15 residues. CDR3 in DNA: TGTGCCAGCAGTTACGGCAAGGGGCCCTACTACGAGCAGTACTTC. Protein sequence: CASSYGKGPYYEQYF.

This clone has at least ten counts. Other DNA sequences in this specimen translate into the identical CDR3. The rearrangement uses TRBV2 and TRBJ2-1; 9 nucleotides line up with TRBD1. Germline CDR1 SNHLY, CDR2 FYNNEI. Trimming at V came to 4 bases and at J to 5 bases, leaving 3 bases not matched to a gene. The CDR3 is 14 amino acids. In nucleotides, the CDR3 is TGTGCCAGCAGTGGGGGACAGGGAGACAATGAGCAGTTCTTC. This gives the protein CASSGGQGDNEQFF.

This clone was seen a single time. The V and J genes are TRBV5-1 and TRBJ2-7; D may be TRBD1 or TRBD2 (5 bases each). TRBJ2-5 explains the end of the DNA better; the J call may be wrong. The V gene's germline CDR1 is SGHRS and CDR2 YFSETQ. The CDR3 has 14 amino acids. CDR3: CASRMGPYQETQYF. As DNA, the CDR3 is TGCGCCAGCAGGATGGGACCGTACCAAGAGACCCAGTACTTC.

The CDR3 here is CASTKAPATYEQYF. Written as DNA, the CDR3 is TGTGCCAGCACCAAGGCGCCGGCCACCTACGAGCAGTACTTC. The chain uses TRBV6-1 and TRBJ2-7; D not resolved. Trimming pared 7 bases from V and 2 bases from J, leaving 15 bases between. The CDR3 contains 14 residues. Germline lookup yields CDR1 MNHNS and CDR2 SASEGT.

The chain is built from TRBV2 and TRBJ2-3, with 8 bases fitting TRBD1. Germline values: CDR1 SNHLY, CDR2 FYNNEI. The CDR3 runs to 13 residues. V lost 10 bases, J lost 6 bases, and 9 bases stayed unmatched. CDR3 in amino acids: CATADRGRDTQYF. The CDR3 DNA reads TGTGCCACCGCTGACAGGGGCAGGGATACGCAGTATTTT. Using reference TRBV2 and TRBJ2-3 for the parts outside the CDR3, the full variable domain is EPEVTQTPSHQVTQMGQEVILRCVPISNHLYFYWYRQILGQKVEFLVSFYNNEISEKSEIFDDQFSVERPDGSNFTLKIRSTKLEDSAMYFCATADRGRDTQYFGPGTRLTVL.

This chain connects TRBV27 to TRBJ1-2; D perhaps matches TRBD1 (6 bases). V was trimmed by 8 bases and J by 2 bases, leaving 15 bases between them. This CDR3 has 14 amino acids. Germline values: CDR1 MNHEY, CDR2 SMNVEV (reference sequence). Here the CDR3 reads CASSGGRTNYGYTF. The CDR3 DNA reads as TGTGCCAGCTCGGGGGGGCGGACCAACTATGGCTACACCTTC.

At least ten counts were recorded for this clone. This chain uses TRBV18 with TRBJ1-5, with TRBD1 matching over 9 bases. The CDR3 extends over 14 amino acids. After removal of 4 bases from V and 7 bases from J, the junction contained 5 bases not matched to a gene. CDR1 and CDR2 from the germline V gene are KGHSH and LQKENI. In DNA form, the CDR3 reads TGTGCCAGCTCACACAGGGGGCCGGGGCAGCCCCAGCATTTT. Residues: CASSHRGPGQPQHF.

The J gene is TRBJ2-3, the V gene TRBV6-5; unclear D gene. The V gene lost 2 bases and the J gene lost 2 bases, with 11 bases spanning the gap. CDR1 is MNHEY, CDR2 SVGAGI, per germline. The CDR3 has 15 residues. The CDR3 is CASSYRDTNTDTQYF. The CDR3 coding sequence is TGTGCCAGCAGTTACCGCGACACCAACACAGATACGCAGTATTTT.